Below, 21 T cell receptor beta chains from the same sample are listed, as sequenced in a study of T cell responses to AZD1222 COVID-19 vaccine. Assay used: immunoSEQ multiplex PCR; TCRdb lists only in-frame clones, some missing. Counted here are some 97,000 clones, approximately 87% occurring once; the ten biggest clones make up about 3.5%. Sequencing was performed on peripheral blood, taken on day 0 of AZD1222 vaccination. These TCRs come from an adult in good health.

J is TRBJ1-4 and V is TRBV18; D gene ambiguous. The CDR3 is made up of 12 amino acids. Trimming stripped 4 bases from V and 6 bases from J, with 6 bases between. CDR1 is KGHSH and CDR2 is LQKENI in the germline V gene. The chain's CDR3 is CASSQQYEKLFF. CDR3 sequence (DNA): TGTGCCAGCTCACAGCAGTATGAAAAACTGTTTTTT.

The J gene is TRBJ2-3, the V gene TRBV7-6, with no clear D. V lost 2 bases to trimming and J lost 5 bases, with 5 bases between them. The CDR3 extends over 12 amino acids. Looked up from germline, CDR1 is SGHVS and CDR2 is FNYEAQ. CDR3 coding DNA: TGTGCCAGCAGCTTAAACGGAGATACGCAGTATTTT. This codes for CASSLNGDTQYF.

The chain links TRBV5-1 to TRBJ1-2; D is unresolved. There are 15 residues in the CDR3. V dropped 0 bases and J dropped 0 bases, with 9 bases sitting between them. Germline V gene lookup returns CDR1 SGHRS and CDR2 YFSETQ. CDR3 DNA: TGCGCCAGCAGCTTGGGGGCACGACCTAACTATGGCTACACCTTC. Translating it yields CASSLGARPNYGYTF. The whole variable domain, filled in from reference TRBV5-1 and TRBJ1-2, reads KAGVTQTPRYLIKTRGQQVTLSCSPISGHRSVSWYQQTPGQGLQFLFEYFSETQRNKGNFPGRFSGRQFSNSRSEMNVSTLELGDSALYLCASSLGARPNYGYTFGSGTRLTVV.

This clone was seen a few times. The chain is built from TRBV6-5 and TRBJ1-5; D remains ambiguous. Trimming cost V 5 bases and J 0 bases, with 8 bases left between them. This CDR3 contains 14 residues. In germline, CDR1 is MNHEY, CDR2 SVGAGI. The CDR3 reads CASSTTHSNQPQHF. The CDR3 coding sequence is TGTGCCAGCAGTACCACACATAGCAATCAGCCCCAGCATTTT.

V and J are TRBV19 and TRBJ1-3; D gene uncertain. CDR3 length: 16 amino acids. Trimming shortened V by 2 bases and J by 0 bases, and 11 bases separated the two germline ends. CDR1 is LNHDA, CDR2 SQIVND, per germline (reference sequence). Here the CDR3 reads CASSIRVPSSGNTIYF. In nucleotides, the CDR3 is TGTGCCAGTAGTATAAGGGTCCCCAGCTCTGGAAACACCATATATTTT.

The rearrangement uses TRBV2 and TRBJ1-2; D not certain. CDR3 size: 12 residues. V lost 4 bases, J lost 3 bases, and 6 bases lay in between. Germline V gene lookup returns CDR1 SNHLY and CDR2 FYNNEI. CDR3 residues: CASSARHYGYTF. The CDR3 nucleotides are TGTGCCAGCAGTGCCCGCCACTATGGCTACACCTTC. Complete variable domain (other parts from reference TRBV2 and TRBJ1-2): EPEVTQTPSHQVTQMGQEVILRCVPISNHLYFYWYRQILGQKVEFLVSFYNNEISEKSEIFDDQFSVERPDGSNFTLKIRSTKLEDSAMYFCASSARHYGYTFGSGTRLTVV.

This chain links TRBV28 with TRBJ1-6; possibly TRBD1 for D (6 bases). Trimming removed 4 bases at V and 4 bases at J, with 11 bases between. The germline V gene encodes CDR1 MDHEN and CDR2 SYDVKM. This CDR3 region has 15 residues. CDR3: CASSSQGGYNSPLHF. For the CDR3, the DNA is TGTGCCAGCAGTTCACAGGGAGGGTATAATTCACCCCTCCACTTT.

This rearrangement joins TRBV24-1 to TRBJ2-5; TRBD1 matches at 7 bases. The CDR3 runs to 14 residues. The germline V gene has CDR1 KGHDR and CDR2 SFDVKD. The V gene end was trimmed by 4 bases and the J gene end by 4 bases; junction bases not matched to a gene: 5. The CDR3 nucleotides read TGTGCCACCAGTGAGGGACAGACTATAGAGACCCAGTACTTC. Translation gives CATSEGQTIETQYF.

V gene TRBV5-1 combines with J gene TRBJ2-7, with 14 nucleotides matching TRBD2. Germline CDR1 is SGHRS and CDR2 is YFSETQ. The CDR3 is 16 amino acids. V shed 3 bases, J shed 2 bases, and the junction held 4 bases outside the gene matches. The CDR3 DNA follows: TGCGCCAGCAGCTGGACTAGCGGGGGGTCCGCCTACGAGCAGTACTTC. Encoded protein: CASSWTSGGSAYEQYF.

The chain couples TRBV5-1 to TRBJ1-3; a possible D gene is TRBD1 (5 bases). The V and J ends lost 4 bases and 2 bases respectively, with 13 bases between them. The CDR3 has 15 amino acids. Germline-derived CDR1 and CDR2 are SGHRS and YFSETQ. The CDR3 region is CASSLGRGAGNTIYF. CDR3 nucleotides: TGCGCCAGCAGCCTTGGTAGGGGTGCTGGAAACACCATATATTTT.

V and J are TRBV28 and TRBJ1-5; D is uncertain. V lost 2 bases to trimming and J lost 0 bases, with 8 bases between them. The CDR3 contains 15 residues. Germline CDR1 reads MDHEN; CDR2 reads SYDVKM. The CDR3 coding sequence is TGTGCCAGCAGTTTAAACCCCTTTAGCAATCAGCCCCAGCATTTT. Its translation: CASSLNPFSNQPQHF.

The rearrangement links TRBV12-3 or TRBV12-4 to TRBJ2-7, with no clear D. The CDR3 sequence is 13 residues long. The V gene lost 8 bases and the J gene lost 6 bases, with 17 bases spanning the gap. This chain's CDR3 is CASARQEDSEQYF. The CDR3 coding sequence is TGTGCCAGCGCGAGACAAGAAGATTCCGAGCAGTACTTC.

This clone was observed a few times. J is TRBJ1-4 and V is TRBV9; D gene uncertain. There are 18 residues in the CDR3. The V end lost 0 bases, the J end lost 0 bases, and 15 bases lay between the germline ends. Per germline, CDR1 SGDLS and CDR2 YYNGEE. This chain's CDR3 is CASSVAEDRGATNEKLFF. In DNA form, the CDR3 reads TGTGCCAGCAGCGTAGCGGAGGATAGAGGCGCAACTAATGAAAAACTGTTTTTT.

This clone was observed a single time. J is TRBJ1-3 and V is TRBV4-3; D is uncertain. The CDR3 is 17 amino acids. The V and J ends lost 3 bases and 0 bases respectively, with 15 bases between them. The germline gives CDR1 LGHNA, CDR2 YSLEER. The chain's CDR3 is CASSQNPTGNSGNTIYF. The CDR3 DNA is TGCGCCAGCAGCCAGAACCCAACGGGGAACTCTGGAAACACCATATATTTT.

This clone showed up just a few times. The chain couples TRBV2 to TRBJ2-7; 9 nucleotides line up with TRBD1. CDR3 length equals 13 residues. Trimming cost V 9 bases and J 4 bases; bases outside gene matches: 7. Per germline, CDR1 SNHLY and CDR2 FYNNEI. The CDR3 bases are TGTGCCAGTGCTCGGACAGGGGCGTACGAGCAGTACTTC. Residues: CASARTGAYEQYF.

The chain joins TRBV4-2 to TRBJ1-3; D call uncertain. This CDR3 comprises 17 residues. CDR1 LGHNA and CDR2 YNFKEQ come from the germline V gene. V was pared by 2 bases and J by 0 bases, with 14 bases between. Written as DNA, the CDR3 is TGTGCCAGCAGCCAACCCACCCAACAGATCTCTGGAAACACCATATATTTT. Its translation is CASSQPTQQISGNTIYF.

The chain links TRBV27 to TRBJ2-2, with 7 bases lining up with TRBD1. V shed 6 bases, J shed 4 bases, and the junction held 5 bases outside the gene matches. Germline V gene data show CDR1 as MNHEY and CDR2 as SMNVEV (reference sequence). This CDR3 is 14 amino acids long. The CDR3 protein is CASRRTGGTGELFF. The CDR3 DNA follows: TGTGCCAGCAGACGGACAGGAGGCACCGGGGAGCTGTTTTTT.

The chain couples TRBV6-5 to TRBJ2-3, with 13 bases aligning to TRBD2. The junction had 6 bases not matched to a gene; V was cut back by 6 bases and J by 6 bases. Germline values: CDR1 MNHEY, CDR2 SVGAGI. The CDR3 loop spans 15 amino acids. CDR3 DNA sequence: TGTGCCAGCAGCGAGGGACTAGCGGGATGGGATACGCAGTATTTT. As protein: CASSEGLAGWDTQYF.

The chain recombines TRBV24-1 with TRBJ1-2; D is uncertain. Germline CDR1 is KGHDR and CDR2 is SFDVKD. The CDR3 is made up of 12 amino acids. V was shortened by 6 bases and J by 8 bases, with 12 bases between the two germline ends. The CDR3 spells CATSKTDVGYTF. DNA for the CDR3: TGTGCCACCAGTAAGACGGATGTCGGCTACACCTTC.

This clone was found a few times. The CDR3 loop is CASSQGSLPLNTEAFF. The CDR3 region has the DNA TGCGCCAGCAGCCAAGGATCATTGCCTCTGAACACTGAAGCTTTCTTT. The chain links TRBV4-3 to TRBJ1-1, with D unresolved. The germline CDR1 and CDR2 sequences are LGHNA and YSLEER. V shed 1 base and J shed 0 bases, with 12 bases lying between them. This CDR3 has 16 residues.

The chain is built from TRBV3-1 (or the pseudogene TRBV3-2) and TRBJ1-2; 8 positions agree with TRBD1. The J segment lost 5 bases and the V segment lost 0 bases, leaving 8 bases of the junction unmatched. The CDR3 totals 16 residues. Germline lookup yields CDR1 LGHDT and CDR2 YNNKEL (reference sequence). In DNA, the CDR3 is TGTGCCAGCAGCCAAGAGTGGACAGGGAGGGGGTATGGCTACACCTTC. This gives the protein CASSQEWTGRGYGYTF.